This T cell receptor beta chain was documented in a study of early T cells in non-severe SARS-CoV-2 infection. Separate cDNA molecules each had unique molecular identifiers attached to them. In TCRdb, the 5' RACE reads were re-called with MiXCR into one record per CDR3 protein. The data hold 110,000 or so distinct CDR3 sequences, with 12% observed a single time. On this clonotype itself: Its antigen is undetermined.

Whole-study findings and limits: Lookups in VDJdb leaned toward anti-spike CD8 responses and missed private and CD4 specificities.

The receptor was derived from an adult who was a healthcare worker with PCR-confirmed SARS-CoV-2 infection or an uninfected control (not recorded which). Material for sequencing was whole blood.

The CDR3 loop is CASRSSDRGTDTQYF. The CDR3 bases are TGTGCCAGTAGAAGTTCGGACAGGGGGACAGATACGCAGTATTTT. The V gene is TRBV19, the J gene TRBJ2-3, with TRBD1 matching over 10 bases. Germline CDR1 reads LNHDA; CDR2 reads SQIVND (reference sequence). The V gene end was trimmed by 6 bases and the J gene end by 3 bases; junction bases not matched to a gene: 6. This CDR3 has 15 residues.